This passage covers 32 T cell receptor beta chains from one sample sequenced in a study of T-cell memory formation after mild COVID-19. TCRdb passed the 5' RACE reads through MiXCR, listing each CDR3 protein once. This sample carries around 200,000 distinct CDR3 sequences, 10% to 13% of them seen once, and the ten largest clones take less than 4%. The sample consisted of PBMCs or a T cell subset sorted from them (not recorded which). These receptors were taken from a man aged 18 to 30 who had mild COVID-19 (a few samples of this study predate the infection). Cell type and time point are not known.

This clonotype has only a few counts. This chain uses TRBV7-2 with TRBJ1-2; D is unclear. This CDR3 contains 15 residues. Trimming removed 3 bases at V and 5 bases at J, with 16 bases between. Germline-derived CDR1 and CDR2 are SGHTA and FQGNSA. The CDR3 loop is CASSLEQSIPYGYTF. CDR3 bases: TGTGCCAGCAGCTTGGAACAGTCGATTCCGTATGGCTACACCTTC.

In regard to this clonotype: The conserved closing phenylalanine or tryptophan is absent in this CDR3, likely reflecting a read error. Because the CDR3's place on the DNA is in doubt, the DNA is left out and the CDR3 is given as listed by TCRdb. The CDR3 spells CASSDPGRPKR. This chain connects TRBV6-4 to TRBJ2-3; TRBD1 reflects the table's D call only, with no check against the DNA. The CDR3 extends over 11 residues, inclusive of both ends. Germline CDR1 is MRHNA and CDR2 is SNTAGT.

The chain is built from TRBV19 and TRBJ1-2; D is perhaps TRBD1 (5 bases). The CDR3 covers 15 residues. Between the trimmed V and J ends, which lost 3 bases and 6 bases, there was a span of 17 bases. CDR1 is LNHDA and CDR2 is SQIVND in the germline V gene (reference sequence). CDR3 protein: CASSIPGGFDHGYTF. In DNA form, the CDR3 reads TGTGCCAGTAGTATTCCGGGGGGATTCGATCATGGCTACACCTTC. The full variable domain, completed using reference TRBV19 and TRBJ1-2, is DGGITQSPKYLFRKEGQNVTLSCEQNLNHDAMYWYRQDPGQGLRLIYYSQIVNDFQKGDIAEGYSVSREKKESFPLTVTSAQKNPTAFYLCASSIPGGFDHGYTFGSGTRLTVV.

In this sample, this clonotype turned up a few times. The chain's CDR3 is CSVLGGVYQETQYF. The CDR3 DNA reads TGCAGCGTTCTAGGGGGCGTTTACCAAGAGACCCAGTACTTC. The chain is built from TRBV29-1 and TRBJ2-5, with 7 bases fitting TRBD1. Germline CDR1 and CDR2: SQVTM and ANQGSEA. The CDR3 contains 14 residues. Germline trimming cut 5 bases from V and 0 bases from J; bases unmatched to any gene: 6.

The rearrangement joins TRBV14 to TRBJ2-2; D is undetermined. Germline CDR1 and CDR2: SGHDN and FVKESK. V was cut by 4 bases and J by 1 base, with 4 bases left in between. This CDR3 has 13 amino acids. DNA of the CDR3: TGTGCCAGCAGCCGGATGAACACCGGGGAGCTGTTTTTT. The encoded protein is CASSRMNTGELFF. Full variable domain (outside the CDR3, taken from reference TRBV14 and TRBJ2-2): EAGVTQFPSHSVIEKGQTVTLRCDPISGHDNLYWYRRVMGKEIKFLLHFVKESKQDESGMPNNRFLAERTGGTYSTLKVQPAELEDSGVYFCASSRMNTGELFFGEGSRLTVL.

The chain uses TRBV11-2 and TRBJ1-3; D not resolved. The germline gives CDR1 SGHAT, CDR2 FQNNGV. V lost 2 bases and J lost 8, with 10 bases in between. CDR3 length: 13 amino acids. The CDR3 region is CASSLRRWDTIYF. DNA for the CDR3: TGTGCCAGCAGCTTACGACGGTGGGACACCATATATTTT. The variable domain in full, completed from reference TRBV11-2 and TRBJ1-3, reads EAGVAQSPRYKIIEKRQSVAFWCNPISGHATLYWYQQILGQGPKLLIQFQNNGVVDDSQLPKDRFSAERLKGVDSTLKIQPAKLEDSAVYLCASSLRRWDTIYFGEGSWLTVV.

This clonotype occurred many times. The rearrangement uses TRBV2 and TRBJ1-1; maybe TRBD1 (5 bases). The V gene lost 8 bases and the J gene lost 11 bases, with 18 bases spanning the gap. This CDR3 region has 12 residues. Per germline, CDR1 SNHLY and CDR2 FYNNEI. The CDR3 spells CASLPPGPLAFF. The CDR3 DNA is TGTGCCAGCCTCCCTCCGGGACCCTTGGCTTTCTTT.

This clonotype was recorded at least ten times. The chain uses TRBV12-3 or TRBV12-4 and TRBJ2-1, with D perhaps TRBD1 (6 bases). Trimming shortened V by 1 base and J by 0 bases, and 10 bases separated the two germline ends. The CDR3 covers 16 residues. The CDR3, as DNA: TGTGCCAGCAGTTTAGTACAGGGAAGCTCCTACAATGAGCAGTTCTTC. This sequence encodes CASSLVQGSSYNEQFF.

The chain links TRBV11-3 to TRBJ2-4, with D possibly called TRBD1 or TRBD2 (5 bases each). The V gene's germline CDR1 is SGHNT and CDR2 YENEEA. Trimming removed 0 bases at V and 1 base at J, with 13 bases between. The CDR3 has 17 amino acids. The CDR3 spells CASSLDAGADAKNIQYF. In DNA form, the CDR3 reads TGTGCCAGCAGCTTAGATGCCGGGGCGGACGCCAAAAACATTCAGTACTTC.

This clonotype has only a few counts. The rearrangement joins TRBV7-2 to TRBJ2-6; D is unresolved. V was trimmed by 11 bases and J by 0 bases, leaving 8 bases between them. CDR3 length equals 13 residues. Germline loops: CDR1 SGHTA, CDR2 FQGNSA. DNA for the CDR3: TGTGCCTCTAAAACCTCTGGGGCCAACGTCCTGACTTTC. Translation: CASKTSGANVLTF.

This clonotype appeared a few times. This chain joins TRBV29-1 and TRBJ2-1; 12 positions agree with TRBD2. J gave up 5 bases and V 5 bases, and 4 bases lay outside the gene matches. CDR3 length: 14 amino acids. Germline V gene sequence: CDR1 SQVTM, CDR2 ANQGSEA. CDR3 DNA sequence: TGCAGCGTTCGGAGGACTAGCGGGGACAATGAGCAGTTCTTC. It encodes CSVRRTSGDNEQFF.

This clonotype showed up many times. CDR3 sequence (DNA): TGTGCCAGCAGCCTAGACAGGGTTCGGATGAACACTGAAGCTTTCTTT. Its translation is CASSLDRVRMNTEAFF. J is TRBJ1-1 and V is TRBV7-9; 7 bases line up with TRBD1. The CDR3 sequence is 16 residues long. Germline lookup yields CDR1 SEHNR and CDR2 FQNEAQ (reference sequence). V trimming: 5 bases; J trimming: 0 bases; junction bases outside the gene matches: 9.

This clonotype was observed a handful of times. V gene TRBV6-4 combines with J gene TRBJ2-1; no clear D gene. The V gene lost 2 bases and the J gene lost 4 bases, with 9 bases spanning the gap. CDR3 length: 14 residues. Germline V lookup: CDR1 MRHNA, CDR2 SNTAGT. CDR3 coding DNA: TGTGCCAGCAGTGACGTAACGTCGTACAATGAGCAGTTCTTC. Its translation is CASSDVTSYNEQFF.

This clonotype has more than one count but fewer than ten. The chain employs TRBV18 and TRBJ1-1; no reliable D call. CDR1 is KGHSH, CDR2 LQKENI, per germline. Between the trimmed V and J ends, which lost 3 bases and 6 bases, there was a span of 11 bases. CDR3 length: 13 residues. CDR3 sequence: CASSPAAEAEAFF. CDR3 nucleotide sequence: TGTGCCAGCTCACCGGCGGCGGAGGCTGAAGCTTTCTTT.

This clonotype has a handful of counts. The genes are TRBV29-1 and TRBJ2-5; D is perhaps TRBD1 or TRBD2 (5 bases each). This CDR3 has 16 amino acids. Germline V CDR1 and CDR2: SQVTM, ANQGSEA. Trimming stripped 3 bases from V and 2 bases from J, with 19 bases between. The CDR3 coding sequence is TGCAGCGTTGATCGTTACGGGGCAGGAGAACAAGAGACCCAGTACTTC. It yields the protein CSVDRYGAGEQETQYF.

For the CDR3, the DNA is TGTGCCAGCAGGTCAGCGGGGGGCGGCGCAGATACGCAGTATTTT. Translating it yields CASRSAGGGADTQYF. The chain links TRBV6-2 or TRBV6-3 to TRBJ2-3, with 9 bases matching TRBD2. With 6 bases clipped from V and 4 bases from J, the junction kept 8 bases outside the gene matches. Germline values: CDR1 MNHEY, CDR2 SVGEGT. This CDR3 spans 15 amino acids.

This clonotype has just a few counts. This chain links TRBV20-1 with TRBJ2-5; TRBD2 is a possible D gene (5 bases). V was pared by 4 bases and J by 4 bases, with 10 bases between. Germline CDR1 and CDR2: DFQATT and SNEGSKA (reference sequence). The CDR3 is 12 residues long. The CDR3 is CSATLGRETQYF. DNA of the CDR3: TGCAGTGCTACACTAGGACGAGAGACCCAGTACTTC.

This clonotype came up many times. The chain links TRBV7-2 to TRBJ2-7, with D unresolved. CDR3 length: 14 residues. V was trimmed by 5 bases and J by 5 bases, leaving 16 bases between them. Germline assignment: CDR1 SGHTA and CDR2 FQGNSA. Written as DNA, the CDR3 is TGTGCCAGCAGCCCCGAGTACAAGGATCACGAGCAGTACTTC. Encoded protein: CASSPEYKDHEQYF. The complete variable domain, with remaining parts taken from reference TRBV7-2 and TRBJ2-7, reads GAGVSQSPSNKVTEKGKDVELRCDPISGHTALYWYRQSLGQGLEFLIYFQGNSAPDKSGLPSDRFSAERTGGSVSTLTIQRTQQEDSAVYLCASSPEYKDHEQYFGPGTRLTVT.

This clonotype was observed a few times. The gene calls are TRBV6-5 and TRBJ2-7; 7 nucleotides line up with TRBD1. The J segment lost 0 bases and the V segment lost 8 bases, leaving 7 bases of the junction unmatched. CDR3 size: 14 residues. Germline V CDR1 and CDR2: MNHEY, SVGAGI. The CDR3 DNA follows: TGTGCCAGCTCGAGGGGGCCGAGCTCCTACGAGCAGTACTTC. Translating it yields CASSRGPSSYEQYF.

This clonotype was found a few times. The rearrangement uses TRBV7-2 and TRBJ2-3; a possible D gene is TRBD2 (6 bases). Trimming took 1 base from V and 8 from J, leaving 13 bases between them. Germline CDR1 SGHTA, CDR2 FQGNSA. The CDR3 is 14 amino acids. This CDR3 reads CASSLVPIGGTQYF. In DNA form, the CDR3 reads TGTGCCAGCAGCTTAGTCCCTATCGGGGGTACGCAGTATTTT.

The chain links TRBV2 to TRBJ2-7; D is uncertain. The V gene's germline CDR1 is SNHLY and CDR2 FYNNEI. V was pared by 4 bases and J by 4 bases, with 5 bases between. The CDR3 is 11 amino acids. CDR3 in amino acids: CASSVGYEQYF. The CDR3 bases are TGTGCCAGCAGTGTTGGTTACGAGCAGTACTTC.

This clonotype was seen a handful of times. The gene calls are TRBV5-1 and TRBJ2-7, with D uncertain. Looked up from germline, CDR1 is SGHRS and CDR2 is YFSETQ. Trimming left V 2 bases short and J 4 bases short, with 7 bases between. The CDR3 contains 12 residues. The CDR3 protein is CASSFDRYEQYF. The CDR3 DNA follows: TGCGCCAGCAGCTTTGATCGGTACGAGCAGTACTTC. Drawing the rest from reference TRBV5-1 and TRBJ2-7, the complete variable domain is KAGVTQTPRYLIKTRGQQVTLSCSPISGHRSVSWYQQTPGQGLQFLFEYFSETQRNKGNFPGRFSGRQFSNSRSEMNVSTLELGDSALYLCASSFDRYEQYFGPGTRLTVT.

This clonotype was seen a handful of times. The chain links TRBV27 to TRBJ2-3, with a tentative D call TRBD1 (5 bases). The germline V and J ends were trimmed by 4 bases and 4 bases, with 12 bases remaining between them. Looked up from germline, CDR1 is MNHEY and CDR2 is SMNVEV (reference sequence). The CDR3 covers 14 residues. CDR3 sequence (DNA): TGTGCCAGCAGTTGGGGCCGAAGCCCAGATACGCAGTATTTT. Amino acid sequence: CASSWGRSPDTQYF.

The CDR3 loop reads CASSVTTGLNTEAFF. CDR3 nucleotides: TGTGCCAGCAGCGTGACGACAGGGCTTAACACTGAAGCTTTCTTT. The chain uses TRBV9 and TRBJ1-1; 7 nucleotides match TRBD1. The CDR3 is made up of 15 amino acids. Looked up from germline, CDR1 is SGDLS and CDR2 is YYNGEE. Germline trimming cut 2 bases from V and 2 bases from J; bases unmatched to any gene: 6.

There are a few counts of this clonotype. The gene calls are TRBV18 and TRBJ1-6; 8 bases map to TRBD1. CDR3 length: 15 amino acids. V shed 5 bases and J 6 bases; nucleotides not matched to a gene: 6. Germline CDR1 KGHSH, CDR2 LQKENI. DNA for the CDR3: TGTGCCAGCTCATCAACGGACAGGGTTAATTCACCCCTCCACTTT. Translated: CASSSTDRVNSPLHF.

The chain couples TRBV5-1 to TRBJ1-2; TRBD1 might be the D (5 bases). Germline loops: CDR1 SGHRS, CDR2 YFSETQ. Trimming shortened V by 4 bases and J by 7 bases, and 20 bases separated the two germline ends. The CDR3 contains 15 residues. The CDR3 loop reads CASSRRSGVVAGYTF. CDR3 bases: TGCGCCAGCAGCCGACGGTCGGGGGTCGTGGCTGGCTACACCTTC.

The chain has TRBV19 and TRBJ1-5; 10 nucleotides match TRBD1. The CDR3 contains 16 residues. Looked up from germline, CDR1 is LNHDA and CDR2 is SQIVND (reference sequence). J gave up 3 bases and V 9 bases, and 11 bases lay outside the gene matches. CDR3 DNA: TGTGCCAGCCGGGGGAGACAGGGGGCGAACAATCAGCCCCAGCATTTT. This translates into CASRGRQGANNQPQHF.

This clonotype was recorded a few times. The chain's CDR3 is CASKGFPSYEQYF. The CDR3 DNA reads as TGTGCCAGCAAAGGATTTCCCTCCTACGAGCAGTACTTC. The rearrangement uses TRBV6-5 and TRBJ2-7; no definite D call. The V end was cut by 7 bases, the J end by 0 bases, with 10 bases between. CDR3 length: 13 residues. The V gene's germline CDR1 is MNHEY and CDR2 SVGAGI.

The sample holds a few counts of this clonotype. This chain connects TRBV24-1 to TRBJ2-3; TRBD2 matches 7 bases. CDR1 is KGHDR, CDR2 SFDVKD, per germline. The length of the CDR3 is 16 residues. The V segment lost 0 bases and the J segment 1 base; nucleotides outside the gene matches: 3. CDR3 in DNA: TGTGCCACCAGTGATTTGCCCAGCGGGGGCACAGATACGCAGTATTTT. Translated: CATSDLPSGGTDTQYF.

V gene TRBV4-3 combines with J gene TRBJ1-5, with a weak D call TRBD1 (5 bases). Per germline, CDR1 LGHNA and CDR2 YSLEER. This CDR3 region has 16 residues. Trimming removed 1 base at V and 3 bases at J, with 13 bases between. Here the CDR3 reads CASSQGMTASNQPQHF. DNA of the CDR3: TGCGCCAGCAGCCAAGGAATGACAGCTTCCAATCAGCCCCAGCATTTT.

The J gene is TRBJ2-1, the V gene TRBV15; 7 bases are a match to TRBD2. V lost 0 bases to trimming and J lost 15 bases; unmatched junction nucleotides: 8. The CDR3 extends over 13 amino acids. CDR1 LNHNV and CDR2 YYDKDF come from the germline V gene (reference sequence). For the CDR3, the DNA is TGTGCCACCAGCAGAGATGGGGGGGAAAATCCGTTCTTC. The encoded protein is CATSRDGGENPFF.

In its sample, this clonotype was seen a few times. This sequence joins TRBV4-3 and TRBJ2-1; 15 positions agree with TRBD2. This CDR3 region has 18 residues. Germline CDR1 LGHNA, CDR2 YSLEER. After removal of 4 bases from V and 6 bases from J, the junction contained 10 bases not matched to a gene. The CDR3 loop is CASSPRTSGGEGSNEQFF. The DNA for the CDR3 is TGCGCCAGCAGCCCCAGGACTAGCGGGGGGGAGGGGTCCAATGAGCAGTTCTTC.